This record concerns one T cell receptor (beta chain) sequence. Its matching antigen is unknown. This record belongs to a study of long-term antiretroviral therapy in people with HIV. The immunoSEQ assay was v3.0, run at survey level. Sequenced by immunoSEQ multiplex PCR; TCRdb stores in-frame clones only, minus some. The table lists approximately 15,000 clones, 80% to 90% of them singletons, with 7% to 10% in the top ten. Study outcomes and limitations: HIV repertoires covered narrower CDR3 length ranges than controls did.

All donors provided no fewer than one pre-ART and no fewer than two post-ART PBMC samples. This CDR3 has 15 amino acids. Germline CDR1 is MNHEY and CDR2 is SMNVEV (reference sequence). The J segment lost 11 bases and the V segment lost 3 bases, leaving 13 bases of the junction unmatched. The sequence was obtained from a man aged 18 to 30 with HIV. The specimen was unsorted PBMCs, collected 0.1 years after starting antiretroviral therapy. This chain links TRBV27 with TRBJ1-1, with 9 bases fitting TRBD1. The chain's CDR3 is CASSFSGQGRSLAFF. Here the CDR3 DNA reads TGTGCCAGCAGTTTCTCCGGACAGGGGAGATCGTTGGCTTTCTTT.